This T cell receptor (beta chain) is drawn from a study of T cell responses to AZD1222 COVID-19 vaccine. On this clone itself: Its target is not known.

The table came from immunoSEQ multiplex PCR; TCRdb's copy has only in-frame clones and leaves some out. The data show roughly 40,000 clones, with about 91% seen just once and approximately 25% held by the top ten. The length of the CDR3 is 15 residues. From germline, CDR1 is LGHNA and CDR2 YSLEER. The V and J ends lost 0 bases and 4 bases respectively, with 12 bases between them. Study outcomes and limitations: Nearly half of unique spike-specific TCRs reportedly avoided B.1.351 and B.1.1.7 mutated regions. The donor cohort was predominantly white British with a female majority, and clonal diversity may have been underestimated. Two doses of AZD1222 preceded a rise in Spike-specific TCR breadth and depth. Seropositivity was recorded at baseline in only a handful of AZD1222 recipients.

The source was peripheral blood, collected 28 days after the second AZD1222 dose. The receptor was derived from an adult who received the AZD1222 COVID-19 vaccine. This chain connects TRBV4-3 to TRBJ1-2, with a weak D call TRBD1 (5 bases). CDR3 in DNA: TGCGCCAGCAGCCAAGATCGGGGCAGCTTCTATGGCTACACCTTC. This codes for CASSQDRGSFYGYTF.